This T cell receptor beta chain comes out of a study of vaccination and CD4 T cells after COVID-19. Across the study: Four females and six males made up the convalescents, two of whom were Hispanic. Findings of the study overall: It was found that, in convalescent patients, 304 of 307 vaccine-specific clones were spike mono-reactive.

Of note for this clonotype: Its specificity is not known.

Treatment meaning: approximately nine-day PBMC culture with coronavirus spike peptide pools or control peptides (ViraFEST assay). Sequenced with the Oncomine TCR Beta short-read assay was DNA taken from cultured CD4+ T cells. TCRdb re-analysed the PCR reads in MiXCR, keeping a single row per CDR3 protein. The sample comprises roughly 3,100 distinct CDR3 sequences, 80% of which are singletons, and 30% to 45% rests with the top ten. V lost 3 bases to trimming and J lost 10 bases; unmatched junction nucleotides: 4. The CDR3 is 12 residues long. Per the germline V gene, CDR1 is KGHSH and CDR2 is LQKENI. V is TRBV18 and J is TRBJ1-1, with 8 bases identical to TRBD1. Sequencing input: CD4+ T cells from blood, cultured in vitro. The TCR was taken from a human donor who had recovered from COVID-19. The CDR3 DNA follows: TGTGCCAGCTCACCTGAAGGGACAGGAGCTTTCTTT. Its translation is CASSPEGTGAFF.